This is a list of T cell receptor beta chains from one sample in a study of metastatic and nonmetastatic thyroid tumors. TCRdb called clones again from the PCR reads with MiXCR. This sample has approximately 7,100 clones; about 31% occur once, and the top ten carry approximately 10%. The material sequenced was tumor tissue. The receptors originated from a female donor with papillary thyroid cancer or a benign thyroid nodule (not recorded which). Some clones in this sample may be carry-over from other donors' samples. CDR3s include the opening cysteine and the closing phenylalanine or tryptophan. A D gene is named only where the DNA matches it firmly. Size is omitted from some rows. Given values are once, few, many or a class for expanded clones.

j_call d_call v_call clone_size cdr3_nt cdr3_aa
TRBJ2-3 . TRBV28 . TGTGCCAGCAGTCGTCGGCGAGATACGCAGTATTTT CASSRRRDTQYF
TRBJ1-2 . TRBV20-1 . TGCAGTGCTAGAGTCAGGAGATTTAACTATGGCTACACCTTC CSARVRRFNYGYTF
TRBJ2-1 . TRBV5-1 many TGCGCCAGCAGCTTGGCCGGGGGCGGGAGAGGGGGGCACAATGAGCAGTTCTTC CASSLAGGGRGGHNEQFF
TRBJ1-2 TRBD1 TRBV6-5 . TGTGCCAGCAGTTATTCTCGGACAGGGGGCTCGGGCTATGGCTACACCTTC CASSYSRTGGSGYGYTF
TRBJ1-2 . TRBV29-1 large TGCAGCGTTGTGGCCGGGAACGGCTACACCTTC CSVVAGNGYTF
TRBJ2-7 TRBD2 TRBV20-1 . TGCAGTGCTAGAGATTTGGGCGGGAGCTCCTACGAGCAGTACTTC CSARDLGGSSYEQYF
TRBJ1-4 TRBD1 TRBV3-1 many TGTGCCAGCAGCATCCGACAGGGGCCTAATGAAAAACTGTTTTTT CASSIRQGPNEKLFF
TRBJ2-2 . TRBV20-1 medium-sized TGCAGTGCTAGTGGACTCGCGAACACCGGGGAGCTGTTTTTT CSASGLANTGELFF
TRBJ2-1 . TRBV4-1 few TGCGCCAGCAGCTTACTAGGGCCTAAATCTTACAATGAGCAGTTCTTC CASSLLGPKSYNEQFF
TRBJ2-3 TRBD2 TRBV4-2 medium-sized TGTGCCAGCAGCCATCGTTTTATAGCGGGAGGTACAGATACGCAGTATTTT CASSHRFIAGGTDTQYF
TRBJ2-1 TRBD2 TRBV10-2 medium-sized TGCGCCAGCAGTGGCCCCATAGCGGGAGTGAACTACAATGAGCAGTTCTTC CASSGPIAGVNYNEQFF
TRBJ1-2 . TRBV4-1 . TGCGCCAGCAGCCAAGATCGGTACAGGGTGAACTATGGCTACACCTTC CASSQDRYRVNYGYTF
TRBJ1-2 TRBD1 TRBV6-1 medium-sized TGTGCCAGCAGACTAGACAGGGGACATGGCTACACCTTC CASRLDRGHGYTF
TRBJ1-2 . TRBV12-3/TRBV12-4 few TGTGCCAGCAGCCCCAGGGGTGACTATGGCTACACCTTC CASSPRGDYGYTF
TRBJ1-1 . TRBV6-1 few TGTGCCAGCAGTCTCCTAGGTGGGGGGGCCTCAGAAGCTTTCTTT CASSLLGGGASEAFF
TRBJ2-1 TRBD2 TRBV20-1 medium-sized TGCAGTGCTAGGGCGACTAGCGGGAGGAGGGGTAATGAGCAGTTCTTC CSARATSGRRGNEQFF
TRBJ2-5 . TRBV5-1 medium-sized TGCGCCAGCAGCTTGGGGCAGGGGGGCCTTCAAGAGACCCAGTACTTC CASSLGQGGLQETQYF
TRBJ1-2 TRBD1 TRBV11-2 . TGTGCCAGCAGCTTAAGTTTTGGCAGGGGGCGGAGTGGCTACACCTTC CASSLSFGRGRSGYTF
TRBJ2-2 . TRBV5-1 . TGCGCCAGCAGCTTAGCTGAGAGTACGGAGCTGTTTTTT CASSLAESTELFF
TRBJ2-2 . TRBV3-1 medium-sized TGTGCCAGTTCTCTTCTAACCGGGGAGCTGTTTTTT CASSLLTGELFF
TRBJ1-4 TRBD1 TRBV30 . TGTGCCTGCAGGGGGCATGATGAAAAACTGTTTTTT CACRGHDEKLFF
TRBJ2-1 TRBD2 TRBV5-1 . TGCGCCAGCAGCATTAGCGGGGGCGAAGGGAATGAGCAGTTCTTC CASSISGGEGNEQFF
TRBJ2-1 TRBD1 TRBV7-2 . TGTGCCAGCAGCTACCGGGACAGGGGTAACAATGAGCAGTTCTTC CASSYRDRGNNEQFF
TRBJ2-5 TRBD1 TRBV20-1 medium-sized TGCAGTGCTAGTATCAGGGGGGAGACCCAGTACTTC CSASIRGETQYF
TRBJ2-7 TRBD1 TRBV6-2/TRBV6-3 medium-sized TGTGCCACCGAGCCTTTCCGGGACAGGGTCGGCGAGCAGTACTTC CATEPFRDRVGEQYF
TRBJ2-1 . TRBV24-1 few TGTGCCACCAGTGACCTGCTGAATGAGCGGTTCTTC CATSDLLNERFF
TRBJ2-2 . TRBV12-3/TRBV12-4 large TGTGCCAGCAGTCTTGTAGGTACGACCGGGGAGCTGTTTTTT CASSLVGTTGELFF
TRBJ1-4 TRBD1 TRBV7-2 many TGTGCCAGCAGCTTAACGGGGACAGGGGTTGAAAAACTGTTTTTT CASSLTGTGVEKLFF
TRBJ1-2 . TRBV12-3/TRBV12-4 few TGTGCCAGCAGTGGCAGTTGGTCCGGGCCGAAGATGAGAGGCTACACCTTC CASSGSWSGPKMRGYTF
TRBJ1-5 . TRBV7-8 . TGTGCCAGCAGCTTAGGAGCTCGCGGGATTCAGCCCCAGCATTTT CASSLGARGIQPQHF
TRBJ1-1 . TRBV19 medium-sized TGTGCCAGTTTTCGGTCGGGTTACACTGAAGCTTTCTTT CASFRSGYTEAFF
TRBJ2-7 . TRBV20-1 . TGCAGTGCTAGGGGTCTTTGGGAGCAGTACTTC CSARGLWEQYF
TRBJ1-5 TRBD1 TRBV6-1 few TGTGCCAGCAGGGAACAGGGGAGCAATCAGCCCCAGCATTTT CASREQGSNQPQHF
TRBJ2-5 . TRBV20-1 medium-sized TGCAGTGCTAGAGATCGTTTAGGAGCACAAGAGACCCAGTACTTC CSARDRLGAQETQYF
TRBJ2-1 . TRBV11-1 many TGTGCCAGCAGTCCCGGGGCAGGGGATCGGAATGAGCAGTTCTTC CASSPGAGDRNEQFF
TRBJ2-2 TRBD2 TRBV10-3 medium-sized TGTGCCACCCTAGCGGGAGCGGCCGGGGAGCTGTTTTTT CATLAGAAGELFF
TRBJ2-7 . TRBV6-1 few TGTGCCAGCAGTGGCCACAGGGCGGTAGTCTACGAGCAGTACTTC CASSGHRAVVYEQYF
TRBJ2-5 TRBD1 TRBV5-5 many TGTGCCAGCAGCTTGGTTGTCAGGGGGCAAGAGACCCAGTACTTC CASSLVVRGQETQYF
TRBJ1-4 TRBD1 TRBV6-2/TRBV6-3 few TGTGCCACCAGACAGGGCGGGGAATACAATGAAAAACTGTTTTTT CATRQGGEYNEKLFF